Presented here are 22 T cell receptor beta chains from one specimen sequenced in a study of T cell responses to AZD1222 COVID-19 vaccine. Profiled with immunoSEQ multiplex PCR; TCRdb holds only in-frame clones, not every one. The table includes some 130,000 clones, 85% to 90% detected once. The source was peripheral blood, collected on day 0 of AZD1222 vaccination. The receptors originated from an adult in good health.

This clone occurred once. In nucleotides, the CDR3 is TGTGCCAGCAGCTTCTCCACCGATCTTAAAGCTTTCTTT. Translating it yields CASSFSTDLKAFF. J is TRBJ1-1 and V is TRBV5-4; D remains ambiguous. Germline V gives CDR1 SGHNT, CDR2 YYREEE (reference sequence). The V end lost 2 bases, the J end lost 9 bases, and 14 bases lay between the germline ends. This CDR3 contains 13 residues.

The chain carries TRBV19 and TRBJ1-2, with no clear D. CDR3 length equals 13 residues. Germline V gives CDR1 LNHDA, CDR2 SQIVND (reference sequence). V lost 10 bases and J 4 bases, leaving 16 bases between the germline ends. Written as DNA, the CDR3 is TGTGCCACCGCGCCCGGGAATCCCTATGGCTACACCTTC. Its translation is CATAPGNPYGYTF.

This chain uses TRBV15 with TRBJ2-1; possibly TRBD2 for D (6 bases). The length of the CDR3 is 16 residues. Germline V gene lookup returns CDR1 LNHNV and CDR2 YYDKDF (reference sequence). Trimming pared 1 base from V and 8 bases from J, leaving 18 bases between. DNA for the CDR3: TGTGCCACCAGCAGAGGGGGCAGCGGGCCAGAGGATGAGCAGTTCTTC. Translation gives CATSRGGSGPEDEQFF.

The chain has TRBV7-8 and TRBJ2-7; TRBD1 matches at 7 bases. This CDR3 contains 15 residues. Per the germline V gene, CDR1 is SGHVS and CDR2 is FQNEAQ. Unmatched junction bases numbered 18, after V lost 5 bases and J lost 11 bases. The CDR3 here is CASSRITGERAEKYF. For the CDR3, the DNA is TGTGCCAGCAGCAGAATCACAGGGGAACGGGCGGAGAAGTACTTC.

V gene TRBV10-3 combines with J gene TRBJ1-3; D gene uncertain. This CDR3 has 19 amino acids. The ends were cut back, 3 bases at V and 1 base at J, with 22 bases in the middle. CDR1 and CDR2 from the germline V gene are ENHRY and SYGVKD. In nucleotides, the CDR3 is TGTGCCATCAGTGATCCCGTTTCGCGGGGAAGAGTGTCTGGAAACACCATATATTTT. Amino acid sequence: CAISDPVSRGRVSGNTIYF.

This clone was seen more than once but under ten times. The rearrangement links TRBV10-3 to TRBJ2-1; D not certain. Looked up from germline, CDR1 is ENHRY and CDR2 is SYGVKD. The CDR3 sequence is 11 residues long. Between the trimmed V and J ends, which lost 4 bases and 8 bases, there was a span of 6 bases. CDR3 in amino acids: CAISGAHEQFF. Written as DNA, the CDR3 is TGTGCCATCAGTGGTGCTCATGAGCAGTTCTTC.

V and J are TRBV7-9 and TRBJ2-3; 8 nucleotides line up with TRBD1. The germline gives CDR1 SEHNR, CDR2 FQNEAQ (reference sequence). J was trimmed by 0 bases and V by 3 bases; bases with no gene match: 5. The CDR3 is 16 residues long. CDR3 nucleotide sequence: TGTGCCAGCAGCTTGGGATACAGGGGGAGCACAGATACGCAGTATTTT. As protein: CASSLGYRGSTDTQYF.

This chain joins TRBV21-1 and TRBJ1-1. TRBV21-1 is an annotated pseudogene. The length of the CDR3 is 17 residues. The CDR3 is CASSRRHGIHTNTEAFF. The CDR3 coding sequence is TGTGCCAGCAGCCGACGACACGGGATCCATACGAACACTGAAGCTTTCTTT.

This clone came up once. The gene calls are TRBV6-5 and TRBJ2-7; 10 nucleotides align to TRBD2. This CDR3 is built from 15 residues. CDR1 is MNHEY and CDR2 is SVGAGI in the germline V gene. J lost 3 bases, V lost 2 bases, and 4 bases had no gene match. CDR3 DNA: TGTGCCAGCAGTTACGGGCTAGCGGGAGACTACGAGCAGTACTTC. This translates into CASSYGLAGDYEQYF.

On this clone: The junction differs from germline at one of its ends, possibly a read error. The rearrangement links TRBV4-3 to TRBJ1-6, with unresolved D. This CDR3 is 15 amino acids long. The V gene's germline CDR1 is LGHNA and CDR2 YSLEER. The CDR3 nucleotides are TGCGCCAGCAGACAAGATAGCTCCTATAATTCACCCCTCCACTTT. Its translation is CASRQDSSYNSPLHF.

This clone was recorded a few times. CDR3 nucleotides: TGTGCCAGCAGAGGACAGGGGGCAGGGAACTATGGCTACACCTTC. It specifies CASRGQGAGNYGYTF. This rearrangement joins TRBV6-5 to TRBJ1-2; 11 positions match TRBD1. V trimming: 6 bases; J trimming: 2 bases; junction bases outside the gene matches: 5. The germline V gene has CDR1 MNHEY and CDR2 SVGAGI. This CDR3 is built from 15 residues.

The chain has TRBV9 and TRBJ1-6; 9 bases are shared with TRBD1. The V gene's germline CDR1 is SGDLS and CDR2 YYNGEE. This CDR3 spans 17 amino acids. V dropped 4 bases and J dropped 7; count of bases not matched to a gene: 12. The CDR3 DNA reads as TGTGCCAGCAGCCCCCTGACAGGGGGGGCTCAAAATTCACCCCTCCACTTT. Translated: CASSPLTGGAQNSPLHF.

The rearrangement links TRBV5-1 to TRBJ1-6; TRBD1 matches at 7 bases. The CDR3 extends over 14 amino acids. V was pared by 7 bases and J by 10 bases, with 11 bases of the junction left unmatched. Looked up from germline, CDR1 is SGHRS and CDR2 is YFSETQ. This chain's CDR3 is CASGETGAGSPLHF. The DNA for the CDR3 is TGCGCCAGCGGGGAAACAGGGGCAGGGTCACCCCTCCACTTT.

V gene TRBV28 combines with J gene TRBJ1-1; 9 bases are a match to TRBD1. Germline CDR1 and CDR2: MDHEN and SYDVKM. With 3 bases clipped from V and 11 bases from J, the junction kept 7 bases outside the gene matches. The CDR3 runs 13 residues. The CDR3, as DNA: TGTGCCAGCAGTTTGGGGACAGGGTTGTATGCTTTCTTT. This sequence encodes CASSLGTGLYAFF. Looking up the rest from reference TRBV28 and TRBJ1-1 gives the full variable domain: DVKVTQSSRYLVKRTGEKVFLECVQDMDHENMFWYRQDPGLGLRLIYFSYDVKMKEKGDIPEGYSVSREKKERFSLILESASTNQTSMYLCASSLGTGLYAFFGQGTRLTVV.

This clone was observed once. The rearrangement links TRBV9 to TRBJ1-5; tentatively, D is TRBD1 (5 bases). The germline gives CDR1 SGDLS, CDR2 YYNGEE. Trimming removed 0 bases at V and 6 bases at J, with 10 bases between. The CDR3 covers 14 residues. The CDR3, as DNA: TGTGCCAGCAGCGTAGGGGCCGGGGGTCAGCCCCAGCATTTT. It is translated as CASSVGAGGQPQHF.

CDR3 residues: CASRAAGVNTEAFF. DNA of the CDR3: TGTGCCAGCAGAGCTGCAGGGGTTAACACTGAAGCTTTCTTT. V and J are TRBV27 and TRBJ1-1; D may be TRBD1 (6 bases). The CDR3 spans 14 residues. Trimming took off 6 bases at V and 2 bases at J, with 13 bases between the two ends. Germline V CDR1 and CDR2: MNHEY, SMNVEV (reference sequence).

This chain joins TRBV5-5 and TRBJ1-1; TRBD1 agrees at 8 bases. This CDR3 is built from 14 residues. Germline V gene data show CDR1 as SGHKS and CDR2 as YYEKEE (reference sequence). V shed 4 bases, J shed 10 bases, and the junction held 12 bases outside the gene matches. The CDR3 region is CASSVATGASRAFF. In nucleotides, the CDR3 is TGTGCCAGCAGCGTCGCGACAGGGGCCTCCCGAGCTTTCTTT.

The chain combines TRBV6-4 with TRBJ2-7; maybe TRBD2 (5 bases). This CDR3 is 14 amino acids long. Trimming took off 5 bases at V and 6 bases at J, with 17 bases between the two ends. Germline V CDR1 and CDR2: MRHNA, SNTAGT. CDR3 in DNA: TGTGCCAGCAGTCCGAACGGGGAATCGGGCGAGCAGTACTTC. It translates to CASSPNGESGEQYF.

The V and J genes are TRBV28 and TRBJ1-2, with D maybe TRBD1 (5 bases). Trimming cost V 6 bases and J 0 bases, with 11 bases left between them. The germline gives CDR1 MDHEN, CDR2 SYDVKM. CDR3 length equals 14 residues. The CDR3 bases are TGTGCCAGCAGAACGACAGCTACTAACTATGGCTACACCTTC. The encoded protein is CASRTTATNYGYTF.

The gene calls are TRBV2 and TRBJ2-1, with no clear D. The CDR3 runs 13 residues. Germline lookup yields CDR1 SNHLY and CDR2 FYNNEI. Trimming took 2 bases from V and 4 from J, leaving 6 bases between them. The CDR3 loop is CASSEWRYNEQFF. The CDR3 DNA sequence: TGTGCCAGCAGTGAATGGCGGTACAATGAGCAGTTCTTC.

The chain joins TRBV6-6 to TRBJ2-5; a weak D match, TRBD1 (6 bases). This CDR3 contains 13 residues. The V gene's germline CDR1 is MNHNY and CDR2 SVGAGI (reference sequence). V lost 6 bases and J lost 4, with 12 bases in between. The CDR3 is CASRTTGGETQYF. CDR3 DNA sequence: TGTGCCAGCAGAACGACAGGTGGAGAGACCCAGTACTTC.

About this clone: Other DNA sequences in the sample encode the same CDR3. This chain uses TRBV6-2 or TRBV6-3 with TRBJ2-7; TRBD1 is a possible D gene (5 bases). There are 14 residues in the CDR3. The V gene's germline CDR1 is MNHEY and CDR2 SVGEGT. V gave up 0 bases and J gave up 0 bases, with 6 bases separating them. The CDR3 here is CASSYSDSSYEQYF. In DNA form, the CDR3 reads TGTGCCAGCAGTTACTCAGACAGCTCCTACGAGCAGTACTTC.